The 27 T cell receptor beta chains listed next were all sequenced from one sample in a study of OX40 agonist ivuxolimab in advanced cancers. Data came from immunoSEQ multiplex PCR; TCRdb stores just in-frame clones and leaves some out. The sample lists approximately 74,000 clones; about 93% were seen once. The sequencing here drew on CD4+ or CD8+ T cells sorted from blood, taken in a trial of the OX40 agonist ivuxolimab. Receptors were obtained from an adult with an advanced solid tumor such as melanoma, head and neck, liver or kidney cancer.

Concerning this clone itself: Compared with germline, one end of the junction differs, possibly owing to a read error. The chain carries TRBV7-6 and TRBJ2-1, with 8 bases aligning to TRBD2. The CDR3 consists of 13 residues. Looked up from germline, CDR1 is SGHVS and CDR2 is FNYEAQ. The CDR3 is CASSTTSGTSPLF. Written as DNA, the CDR3 is TGTGCCAGCAGCACCACATCCGGGACTAGTCCCCTCTTC. Full variable domain (outside the CDR3, taken from reference TRBV7-6 and TRBJ2-1): GAGVSQSPRYKVTKRGQDVALRCDPISGHVSLYWYRQALGQGPEFLTYFNYEAQQDKSGLPNDRFSAERPEGSISTLTIQRTEQRDSAMYRCASSTTSGTSPLFGPGTRLTVL.

This chain uses TRBV7-9 with TRBJ2-5, with D tentatively TRBD1 (6 bases). Germline CDR1 is SEHNR and CDR2 is FQNEAQ (reference sequence). Trimming stripped 0 bases from V and 5 bases from J, with 13 bases between. The CDR3 spans 15 residues. The CDR3 spells CASSLAARGQETQYF. CDR3 bases: TGTGCCAGCAGCTTAGCGGCACGAGGACAGGAGACCCAGTACTTC.

This chain uses TRBV7-9 with TRBJ1-5, with 7 positions matching TRBD1. The V gene's germline CDR1 is SEHNR and CDR2 FQNEAQ (reference sequence). V lost 5 bases to trimming and J lost 5 bases; unmatched junction nucleotides: 9. The CDR3 loop spans 15 amino acids. The CDR3 protein is CASSPADRPDQPQHF. In nucleotides, the CDR3 is TGTGCCAGCAGCCCTGCGGACAGGCCCGATCAGCCCCAGCATTTT.

The rearrangement links TRBV18 to TRBJ2-1; TRBD2 matches at 13 bases. Germline assignment: CDR1 KGHSH and CDR2 LQKENI. After removal of 5 bases from V and 4 bases from J, the junction contained 5 bases not matched to a gene. The CDR3 runs to 16 residues. In DNA, the CDR3 is TGTGCCAGCTCAGGACTAGCGGGGGCTACTTACAATGAGCAGTTCTTC. Encoded protein: CASSGLAGATYNEQFF. Filled out from reference TRBV18 and TRBJ2-1, the complete variable domain reads NAGVMQNPRHLVRRRGQEARLRCSPMKGHSHVYWYRQLPEEGLKFMVYLQKENIIDESGMPKERFSAEFPKEGPSILRIQQVVRGDSAAYFCASSGLAGATYNEQFFGPGTRLTVL.

The chain uses TRBV6-6 and TRBJ1-4, with a tentative D call TRBD1 (6 bases). V was shortened by 6 bases and J by 7 bases, with 15 bases between the two germline ends. The germline CDR1 and CDR2 sequences are MNHNY and SVGAGI (reference sequence). The CDR3 totals 14 residues. The CDR3 loop reads CASSRQGGGEKLFF. CDR3 sequence (DNA): TGTGCCAGCAGCCGCCAGGGAGGGGGTGAAAAACTGTTTTTT.

V gene TRBV25-1 combines with J gene TRBJ2-6; no firm D call. This CDR3 comprises 14 residues. Germline CDR1 MGHDK, CDR2 SYGVNS. The V end was cut by 1 base, the J end by 3 bases, with 4 bases between. Here the CDR3 DNA reads TGTGCCAGCAGTGAATCATATGGGGCCAACGTCCTGACTTTC. Protein: CASSESYGANVLTF.

V and J are TRBV14 and TRBJ2-5; the match to TRBD2 covers 11 bases. This CDR3 has 16 amino acids. Germline loops: CDR1 SGHDN, CDR2 FVKESK. The V and J ends lost 3 bases and 1 base, in that order; junction bases with no gene match: 4. The CDR3: CASSHLGLAVQETQYF. The DNA of the CDR3 is TGTGCCAGCAGCCACCTGGGACTAGCGGTCCAAGAGACCCAGTACTTC.

The chain employs TRBV6-6 and TRBJ2-6, with D possibly being TRBD1 (5 bases). The CDR3 totals 14 residues. CDR1 is MNHNY and CDR2 is SVGAGI in the germline V gene (reference sequence). V was pared by 7 bases and J by 0 bases, with 7 bases between. CDR3 in amino acids: CASKGDSGANVLTF. CDR3 DNA sequence: TGTGCCAGCAAAGGGGACTCTGGGGCCAACGTCCTGACTTTC.

The CDR3 sequence: CATSRDYESSGGYTF. As DNA, the CDR3 is TGTGCCACCAGCAGAGATTACGAAAGCTCAGGCGGCTACACCTTC. The rearrangement uses TRBV15 and TRBJ1-2, with D hard to call. The germline CDR1 and CDR2 sequences are LNHNV and YYDKDF (reference sequence). Trimming shortened V by 0 bases and J by 8 bases, and 16 bases separated the two germline ends. This CDR3 is 15 amino acids long.

V is TRBV2 and J is TRBJ2-5; tentative D call: TRBD1 (6 bases). Germline V lookup: CDR1 SNHLY, CDR2 FYNNEI. Trimming removed 7 bases from V and 5 bases from J, with 11 bases in between. This CDR3 has 12 residues. The CDR3 DNA reads TGTGCCAGCAACAGGGAAGGGGAGACCCAGTACTTC. This translates into CASNREGETQYF.

V gene TRBV6-6 combines with J gene TRBJ2-6; D is ambiguous. Germline CDR1 MNHNY, CDR2 SVGAGI (reference sequence). The CDR3 totals 16 residues. Between the trimmed V and J ends, which lost 4 bases and 1 base, there was a span of 11 bases. The CDR3 spells CASSSPLISGANVLTF. CDR3 sequence (DNA): TGTGCCAGCAGTTCGCCACTTATTTCTGGGGCCAACGTCCTGACTTTC.

This chain uses TRBV14 with TRBJ2-2, with 7 bases fitting TRBD2. The junction had 11 bases not matched to a gene; V was cut back by 3 bases and J by 7 bases. CDR1 is SGHDN, CDR2 FVKESK, per germline. The CDR3 length is 16 residues. The CDR3 sequence: CASSQSGTPGLGELFF. In nucleotides, the CDR3 is TGTGCCAGCAGCCAGAGCGGGACTCCAGGTCTCGGGGAGCTGTTTTTT.

The CDR3 reads CASPTSGSYNEQFF. DNA for the CDR3: TGTGCCAGTCCGACTAGCGGGAGTTACAATGAGCAGTTCTTC. The rearrangement joins TRBV11-2 to TRBJ2-1, with 12 bases lining up with TRBD2. Germline CDR1 is SGHAT and CDR2 is FQNNGV. Unmatched junction bases numbered 4, after V lost 9 bases and J lost 4 bases. The CDR3 loop spans 14 amino acids.

The J gene is TRBJ1-2, the V gene TRBV7-9, with TRBD1 matching over 7 bases. The ends lost 5 bases at V and 0 bases at J; junction bases unmatched: 6. This CDR3 is built from 15 residues. The germline V gene encodes CDR1 SEHNR and CDR2 FQNEAQ (reference sequence). CDR3 in amino acids: CASSLGQDSNYGYTF. DNA for the CDR3: TGTGCCAGCAGCCTCGGACAGGACTCTAACTATGGCTACACCTTC.

The chain is built from TRBV19 and TRBJ1-2; D not resolved. The CDR3 length is 12 residues. Germline CDR1 LNHDA, CDR2 SQIVND (reference sequence). V was shortened by 5 bases and J by 4 bases, with 8 bases between the two germline ends. This chain's CDR3 is CASSEGRYGYTF. The CDR3 coding sequence is TGTGCCAGTAGTGAGGGTCGCTATGGCTACACCTTC.

This chain connects TRBV6-6 to TRBJ2-7, with D perhaps matching TRBD1 or TRBD2 (5 bases each). The CDR3 covers 14 residues. V was pared by 6 bases and J by 7 bases, with 19 bases between. Germline assignment: CDR1 MNHNY and CDR2 SVGAGI (reference sequence). The CDR3 DNA reads TGTGCCAGCAGCCCCAGGCCGGGGCTACTGGAGCAGTACTTC. As protein: CASSPRPGLLEQYF.

This clone has only one observation. The chain joins TRBV9 to TRBJ2-2; D could derive from TRBD1 or TRBD2 (5 bases each). The CDR3 loop spans 16 amino acids. Trimming pared 3 bases from V and 4 bases from J, leaving 16 bases between. Germline V gives CDR1 SGDLS, CDR2 YYNGEE. CDR3 coding DNA: TGTGCCAGCAGCGCCACGAGGGGTTCGGGCACCGGGGAGCTGTTTTTT. Protein: CASSATRGSGTGELFF.

The chain recombines TRBV7-6 with TRBJ1-6, with 8 nucleotides matching TRBD1. V shed 0 bases and J 6 bases; nucleotides not matched to a gene: 1. The germline gives CDR1 SGHVS, CDR2 FNYEAQ. This CDR3 contains 15 residues. The CDR3 region has the DNA TGTGCCAGCAGCTTAGCGGGACAGGTTAATTCACCCCTCCACTTT. It specifies CASSLAGQVNSPLHF.

The rearrangement joins TRBV2 to TRBJ1-1; TRBD1 matches at 7 bases. Germline CDR1 and CDR2: SNHLY and FYNNEI. V lost 4 bases, J lost 4 bases, and 9 bases stayed unmatched. The CDR3 has 15 residues. In nucleotides, the CDR3 is TGTGCCAGCAGTGCCTACGGACAGGTCGGCACTGAAGCTTTCTTT. This encodes CASSAYGQVGTEAFF.

The gene calls are TRBV28 and TRBJ1-6; TRBD1 aligns across 7 bases. V was clipped by 4 bases and J by 9 bases; unmatched bases: 6. Germline CDR1 and CDR2: MDHEN and SYDVKM. The CDR3 is made up of 14 amino acids. The CDR3 is CASSWGQLSSPLHF. Written as DNA, the CDR3 is TGTGCCAGCAGTTGGGGACAGTTGTCTTCACCCCTCCACTTT.

J is TRBJ2-2 and V is TRBV28; D might be TRBD1 or TRBD2, each matching 7 bases. The CDR3 contains 14 residues. CDR1 is MDHEN, CDR2 SYDVKM, per germline. The V gene lost 8 bases and the J gene lost 4 bases, with 14 bases spanning the gap. The CDR3 reads CASLAGGGTGELFF. The CDR3 DNA is TGTGCCAGCCTTGCAGGGGGGGGCACCGGGGAGCTGTTTTTT.

The chain joins TRBV19 to TRBJ1-2; 7 positions match TRBD1. Germline loops: CDR1 LNHDA, CDR2 SQIVND (reference sequence). With 6 bases clipped from V and 1 base from J, the junction kept 11 bases outside the gene matches. CDR3 size: 16 residues. The CDR3 DNA reads TGTGCCAGTAGCGGGACAGCAAAAGACTATAACTATGGCTACACCTTC. Its protein is CASSGTAKDYNYGYTF.

The chain couples TRBV18 to TRBJ2-5; 7 bases match TRBD2. V lost 6 bases and J lost 4; bases outside the gene matches: 5. The CDR3 totals 13 residues. Germline CDR1 reads KGHSH; CDR2 reads LQKENI. CDR3 sequence reads: CASSRGGGETQYF. For the CDR3, the DNA is TGTGCCAGCTCCCGAGGCGGGGGAGAGACCCAGTACTTC.

V gene TRBV7-6 combines with J gene TRBJ2-1; 7 bases are a match to TRBD1. V dropped 7 bases and J dropped 5; count of bases not matched to a gene: 14. Germline lookup yields CDR1 SGHVS and CDR2 FNYEAQ. The CDR3 totals 16 residues. The CDR3 coding sequence is TGTGCCAGCACTCCCCTCCCGGGACAGACGGACAATGAGCAGTTCTTC. The encoded protein is CASTPLPGQTDNEQFF.

V gene TRBV6-5 combines with J gene TRBJ1-1, with a tentative D call TRBD1 (5 bases). Germline CDR1 and CDR2: MNHEY and SVGAGI. This CDR3 comprises 14 residues. The V gene lost 6 bases and the J gene lost 6 bases, with 17 bases spanning the gap. The CDR3 DNA is TGTGCCAGCAGCCTTGCCCAGGGTATCGCTGAAGCTTTCTTT. Amino acids: CASSLAQGIAEAFF.

This clone has only one observation. This rearrangement joins TRBV20-1 to TRBJ1-6; D call uncertain. V lost 4 bases and J lost 14, with 12 bases in between. The CDR3 covers 11 residues. Germline V CDR1 and CDR2: DFQATT, SNEGSKA (reference sequence). DNA of the CDR3: TGCAGTGCTATGGACCTTCCCACCCTCCACTTT. Translating it yields CSAMDLPTLHF.

The J gene is TRBJ2-7, the V gene TRBV6-1; possibly TRBD2 for D (6 bases). CDR3 length: 12 amino acids. V lost 8 bases and J lost 0, with 8 bases in between. The germline V gene encodes CDR1 MNHNS and CDR2 SASEGT. For the CDR3, the DNA is TGTGCCAGCCAGCGGGTCTCCTACGAGCAGTACTTC. Protein product: CASQRVSYEQYF.